This is a list of T cell receptor beta chains from one sample in a study of T cells in localized non-small cell lung cancer. Sequencing used immunoSEQ multiplex PCR; TCRdb keeps in-frame clones, though not all of them. The sample contains some 21,000 clones, around 90% of which appear only once. The sample here was peripheral blood mononuclear cells, taken before any cancer treatment. These receptors were taken from a male donor at least 60 years old with stage II lung adenocarcinoma. Each CDR3 is given with its conserved first and last residue. Fields, in order: clone size, V gene, J gene, D gene, CDR3 DNA, CDR3 protein. D genes are given only for firm matches. The size of a clone is reported for some rows only, either as once, few or many, or as a class for expanded clones.

.,TRBV6-1,TRBJ1-5,TRBD1,TGTGCCAGCAGCGGACAGGGAGCGGGCAATCAGCCCCAGCATTTT,CASSGQGAGNQPQHF
.,TRBV5-1,TRBJ2-1,.,TGCGCCAGCAGCTTGGAGTTAAGGGGACTTCGGAGGGATGAGCAGTTCTTC,CASSLELRGLRRDEQFF
.,TRBV29-1,TRBJ1-5,.,TGCAGCGTTGTACCACAGGGAAACAATCAGCCCCAGCATTTT,CSVVPQGNNQPQHF
.,TRBV7-2,TRBJ2-1,TRBD2,TGTGCCAGCAGCTTCAGCGGGATCCCCTCCTACAATGAGCAGTTCTTC,CASSFSGIPSYNEQFF
.,TRBV4-1,TRBJ2-5,TRBD2,TGCGCCAGCAGACCGAGCGGGATCCCCCAAGAGACCCAGTACTTC,CASRPSGIPQETQYF
.,TRBV6-5,TRBJ2-7,.,TGTGCCAGCAGTTACTCGATTGCCGACTTGCGCGAGCAGTACTTC,CASSYSIADLREQYF
.,TRBV28,TRBJ2-3,TRBD1,TGTGCCAGCAGAACACATTCCAAAGGGGGCGCGGGTCGAACAGATACGCAGTATTTT,CASRTHSKGGAGRTDTQYF
few,TRBV28,TRBJ2-7,.,TGTGCCAGCAGTTTAAGCGGCAGCTCCTACGAGCAGTACTTC,CASSLSGSSYEQYF
.,TRBV19,TRBJ2-7,TRBD2,TGTGCCAGTAGTCCTAGCGGGAACTCCTACGAGCAGTACTTC,CASSPSGNSYEQYF
.,TRBV7-9,TRBJ1-2,TRBD1,TGTGCCAGCAGCATACCGGGACAGGGGAGTTTTGGCTACACCTTC,CASSIPGQGSFGYTF
few,TRBV10-1,TRBJ2-7,.,TGCGCCAGCAGGGGGGCAGGGGCAGGGGACCACGAGCAGTACTTC,CASRGAGAGDHEQYF
.,TRBV5-1,TRBJ2-1,.,TGCGCCAGCAGCTTGTGGCCTAACAGGGACAATGAGCAGTTCTTC,CASSLWPNRDNEQFF
.,TRBV11-3,TRBJ2-1,.,TGTGCCAGCAGCTTAAAGGTTGGGGACCACTCCTACAATGAGCAGTTCTTC,CASSLKVGDHSYNEQFF
.,TRBV4-1,TRBJ2-7,.,TGCGCCAGCAGCCAAGGTTCGTTGACGCCGACCTACGAGCAGTACTTC,CASSQGSLTPTYEQYF
.,TRBV5-1,TRBJ1-2,.,TGCGCCAGCAGCCCCTCGGGGGCTACTAACTATGGCTACACCTTC,CASSPSGATNYGYTF
.,TRBV6-6,TRBJ1-5,TRBD1,TGTGCCAGCAAGGAGCAGGGGGGTCGCAATCAGCCCCAGCATTTT,CASKEQGGRNQPQHF
.,TRBV15,TRBJ1-5,.,TGTGCCACCAGCAGGGATTTTGGAAGGTTCAGCGAGCAGCCCCAGCATTTT,CATSRDFGRFSEQPQHF
.,TRBV19,TRBJ2-7,.,TGTGCCAGTAGTATAGATGCCCGAAACTCCTACGAGCAGTACTTC,CASSIDARNSYEQYF
.,TRBV20-1,TRBJ2-1,.,TGCAGTGGCGATTTTGGCCGGCAGTTCTTC,CSGDFGRQFF
.,TRBV5-5,TRBJ2-5,TRBD2,TGTGCCAGCAGCTTGGTTGCGGGAGTCGATTCGATTACCCAGTACTTC,CASSLVAGVDSITQYF
.,TRBV28,TRBJ1-5,.,TGTGCCAGCAAGTTAGGGACGGCTGATCTGCCCCAGCATTTT,CASKLGTADLPQHF
.,TRBV19,TRBJ1-5,.,TGTGCCAGCAGGGGATATAGCAATCAGCCCCAGCATTTT,CASRGYSNQPQHF
.,TRBV6-1,TRBJ1-1,.,TGTGCCAGCAGTGAAGCCGGAGGGATCACTGAAGCTTTCTTT,CASSEAGGITEAFF
once,TRBV21-1,TRBJ2-7,.,TGTGCCAGCAGCTCCAAACCCCAACTGGACAGGGAAGCGAACGAGCAGTACTTC,CASSSKPQLDREANEQYF